Listed below are T cell receptor beta chains from one sample, sequenced in a study of blood T cell repertoires in COVID-19. Using immunoSEQ multiplex PCR, the repertoire was profiled, and TCRdb retains in-frame clones only, with some absent. The sample comprises more than 45,000 clones, roughly four fifths of which are singletons, and 11% to 15% rests with the top ten. The sequenced material came from peripheral blood. Source of these receptors: a human donor in a cohort sampled during active COVID-19. CDR3s include the opening cysteine and the closing phenylalanine or tryptophan. Each record gives: CDR3 DNA, CDR3 protein, V gene, D gene, J gene, clone size. The D gene is left open where the match is weak. A clone size is listed for some rows: how often the clone was seen (once, few, many), or a class if it is expanded.

CDR3 DNA: TGTGCCAGCAGTTTTACAGTCCGCTACGAGCAGTACTTC
CDR3 protein: CASSFTVRYEQYF
V gene: TRBV27
D gene: .
J gene: TRBJ2-7
clone size: .

CDR3 DNA: TGCAGCGTTGGTCTGAGGAGGGACACTGAAGCTTTCTTT
CDR3 protein: CSVGLRRDTEAFF
V gene: TRBV29-1
D gene: .
J gene: TRBJ1-1
clone size: .

CDR3 DNA: TGTGCCAGCAGCCGAAAACTAGCGGGAGGGATGGCAGATACGCAGTATTTT
CDR3 protein: CASSRKLAGGMADTQYF
V gene: TRBV4-2
D gene: TRBD2
J gene: TRBJ2-3
clone size: .

CDR3 DNA: TGTGCCAGCAGCTCCTCCGGGACAGGGGAAGGCTACACCTTC
CDR3 protein: CASSSSGTGEGYTF
V gene: TRBV11-2
D gene: TRBD1
J gene: TRBJ1-2
clone size: .

CDR3 DNA: TGTGCCAGCAGTCGGGGCCCCGCAGGGGACCGTTACGAGCAGTACTTC
CDR3 protein: CASSRGPAGDRYEQYF
V gene: TRBV11-2
D gene: .
J gene: TRBJ2-7
clone size: .

CDR3 DNA: TGTGCCAGCAGTTTACAGCAGGGGATCACAGATACGCAGTATTTT
CDR3 protein: CASSLQQGITDTQYF
V gene: TRBV27
D gene: .
J gene: TRBJ2-3
clone size: .

CDR3 DNA: TGTGCCAGCAGCGCGGGGGGGCCCTCCAAAAACATTCAGTACTTC
CDR3 protein: CASSAGGPSKNIQYF
V gene: TRBV9
D gene: TRBD2
J gene: TRBJ2-4
clone size: once

CDR3 DNA: TGTGCCAGCACCCATAGCTTGGGACTCGACAGGGTTAGCAATCAGCCCCAGCATTTT
CDR3 protein: CASTHSLGLDRVSNQPQHF
V gene: TRBV7-8
D gene: TRBD1
J gene: TRBJ1-5
clone size: .

CDR3 DNA: TGCGCCAGCAGCTTGGCGACTAGCGAAAGCACAGATACGCAGTATTTT
CDR3 protein: CASSLATSESTDTQYF
V gene: TRBV5-1
D gene: TRBD2
J gene: TRBJ2-3
clone size: .

CDR3 DNA: TGTGCCACCAGTGACAGGGAAACAACAACGAACACCGGGGAGCTGTTTTTT
CDR3 protein: CATSDRETTTNTGELFF
V gene: TRBV24-1
D gene: .
J gene: TRBJ2-2
clone size: once

CDR3 DNA: TGTGCCAGCAGTTACGGGGCAGGGGTTCAGCCCCAGCATTTT
CDR3 protein: CASSYGAGVQPQHF
V gene: TRBV6-5
D gene: .
J gene: TRBJ1-5
clone size: .

CDR3 DNA: TGTGCCAGCAGCTACACCACCGGGGAGCTGTTTTTT
CDR3 protein: CASSYTTGELFF
V gene: TRBV7-9
D gene: .
J gene: TRBJ2-2
clone size: few

CDR3 DNA: TGTGCCAGCAGCTTAGCAAGCTCGAGCTCCTATAATTCACCCCTCCACTTT
CDR3 protein: CASSLASSSSYNSPLHF
V gene: TRBV7-2
D gene: .
J gene: TRBJ1-6
clone size: .

CDR3 DNA: TGTGCCAGCAGCCTGGGACTGGGGATGGGGCAGGAGCAGTTCTTC
CDR3 protein: CASSLGLGMGQEQFF
V gene: TRBV7-2
D gene: .
J gene: TRBJ2-1
clone size: .

CDR3 DNA: TGTGCCAGCAGGGACAGAGCTAACTATGGCTACACCTTC
CDR3 protein: CASRDRANYGYTF
V gene: TRBV27
D gene: .
J gene: TRBJ1-2
clone size: .

CDR3 DNA: TGCGCCAGCAGTTCTAGGAAAGAGACCCAGTACTTC
CDR3 protein: CASSSRKETQYF
V gene: TRBV5-1
D gene: .
J gene: TRBJ2-5
clone size: once

CDR3 DNA: TGTGCCAGCAGGGAGGCGGCAGCTGGAAACACCATATATTTT
CDR3 protein: CASREAAAGNTIYF
V gene: TRBV7-2
D gene: .
J gene: TRBJ1-3
clone size: .

CDR3 DNA: TGCAGCGTGCAGACAGGGGGTAGGAATCAGCCCCAGCATTTT
CDR3 protein: CSVQTGGRNQPQHF
V gene: TRBV29-1
D gene: TRBD1
J gene: TRBJ1-5
clone size: .

CDR3 DNA: TGTGCCAGCAGCTTAGTTTCCCGGGTTAGCACAGATACGCAGTATTTT
CDR3 protein: CASSLVSRVSTDTQYF
V gene: TRBV7-2
D gene: .
J gene: TRBJ2-3
clone size: once

CDR3 DNA: TGTGCCAGCAGTTACGGCCCGTCCTACGAGCAGTACTTC
CDR3 protein: CASSYGPSYEQYF
V gene: TRBV6-6
D gene: .
J gene: TRBJ2-7
clone size: .

CDR3 DNA: TGTGCCAGACGACACCGAATCCCACAGGGGGCCATTGATTATAGCAATCAGCCCCAGCATTTT
CDR3 protein: CARRHRIPQGAIDYSNQPQHF
V gene: TRBV19
D gene: TRBD1
J gene: TRBJ1-5
clone size: .

CDR3 DNA: TGTGCCAGCAGCTTGGGGGCAAATAGGGCGGGGTCTGGGGCCAACGTCCTGACTTTC
CDR3 protein: CASSLGANRAGSGANVLTF
V gene: TRBV5-4
D gene: .
J gene: TRBJ2-6
clone size: .

CDR3 DNA: TGCAGCGTTGAAACATTGGACAGTATGGAAACTGAAGCTTTCTTT
CDR3 protein: CSVETLDSMETEAFF
V gene: TRBV29-1
D gene: .
J gene: TRBJ1-1
clone size: .

CDR3 DNA: TGTGCCATCAGTGAGGGGTATATAGGAGCTACCCGGAGCACAGATACGCAGTATTTT
CDR3 protein: CAISEGYIGATRSTDTQYF
V gene: TRBV10-3
D gene: .
J gene: TRBJ2-3
clone size: .

CDR3 DNA: TGTGCCAGCAGCAGAACGACCGGGGAGAATCAGCCCCAGCATTTT
CDR3 protein: CASSRTTGENQPQHF
V gene: TRBV6-5
D gene: .
J gene: TRBJ1-5
clone size: few

CDR3 DNA: TGCGCCAGCGTACGGCCGGAGGGGCTCACTTCCTTTTCATGCCGGGGGAAGGGAGAGTACTTC
CDR3 protein: CASVRPEGLTSFSCRGKGEYF
V gene: TRBV10-2
D gene: .
J gene: TRBJ2-5
clone size: .

CDR3 DNA: TGTGCCAGCAGCCGAGTTGGACACGCGAACACCGGGGAGCTGTTTTTT
CDR3 protein: CASSRVGHANTGELFF
V gene: TRBV5-6
D gene: .
J gene: TRBJ2-2
clone size: .

CDR3 DNA: TGTGCCAGCAGCCCCACCATGGGGACAGGGGCCTATGGAGGCTACACCTTC
CDR3 protein: CASSPTMGTGAYGGYTF
V gene: TRBV5-6
D gene: TRBD1
J gene: TRBJ1-2
clone size: .